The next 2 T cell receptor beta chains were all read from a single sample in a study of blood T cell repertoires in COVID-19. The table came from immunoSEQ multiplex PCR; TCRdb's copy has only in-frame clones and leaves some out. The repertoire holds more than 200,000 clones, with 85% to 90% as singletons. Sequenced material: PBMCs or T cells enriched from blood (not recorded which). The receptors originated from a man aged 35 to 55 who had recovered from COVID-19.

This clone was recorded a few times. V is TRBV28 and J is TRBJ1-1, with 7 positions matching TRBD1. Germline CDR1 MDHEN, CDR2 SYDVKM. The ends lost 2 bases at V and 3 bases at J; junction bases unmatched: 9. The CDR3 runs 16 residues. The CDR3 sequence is CASSLPPTGFDTEAFF. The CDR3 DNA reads TGTGCCAGCAGTTTACCGCCGACAGGGTTTGACACTGAAGCTTTCTTT.

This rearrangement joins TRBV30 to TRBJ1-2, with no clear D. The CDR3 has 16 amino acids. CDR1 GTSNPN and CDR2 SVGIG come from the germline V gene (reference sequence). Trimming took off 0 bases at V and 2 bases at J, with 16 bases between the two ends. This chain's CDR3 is CAWSVGVPGRNYGYTF. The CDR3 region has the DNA TGTGCCTGGAGTGTAGGTGTCCCCGGCAGGAACTATGGCTACACCTTC.